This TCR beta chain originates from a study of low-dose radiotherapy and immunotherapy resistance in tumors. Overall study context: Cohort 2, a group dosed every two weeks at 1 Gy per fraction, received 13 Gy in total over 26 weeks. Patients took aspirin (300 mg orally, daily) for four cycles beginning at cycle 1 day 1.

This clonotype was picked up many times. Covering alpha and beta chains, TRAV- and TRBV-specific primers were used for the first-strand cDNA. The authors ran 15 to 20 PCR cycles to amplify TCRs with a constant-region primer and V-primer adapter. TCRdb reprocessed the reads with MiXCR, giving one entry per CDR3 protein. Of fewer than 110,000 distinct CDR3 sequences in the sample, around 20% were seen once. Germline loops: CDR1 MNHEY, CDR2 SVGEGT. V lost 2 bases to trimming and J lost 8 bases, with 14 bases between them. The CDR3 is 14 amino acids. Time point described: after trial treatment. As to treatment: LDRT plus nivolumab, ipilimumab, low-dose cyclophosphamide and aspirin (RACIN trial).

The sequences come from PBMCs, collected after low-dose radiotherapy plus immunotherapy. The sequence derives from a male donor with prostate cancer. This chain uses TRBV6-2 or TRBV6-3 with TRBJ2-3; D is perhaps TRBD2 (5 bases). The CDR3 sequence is CASSYATTLGTQYF. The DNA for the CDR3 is TGTGCCAGCAGTTACGCGACTACTCTAGGTACGCAGTATTTT.